Sequencing of this TCR beta chain was carried out in a study of monozygotic twins with inflammatory bowel disease. CDR1 is SGHRS and CDR2 is YFSETQ in the germline V gene. This CDR3 contains 14 residues. UMIs bearing a 6-nucleotide sample barcode were added through template switching. TCRdb reprocessed the 5' RACE reads, with one entry per CDR3 protein and no DNA. The sample holds 400,000 or so distinct CDR3 sequences. The source of this sequence is a human donor with ulcerative colitis or Crohn's disease, or a healthy co-twin of an affected twin (not recorded which). The chain employs TRBV5-1 and TRBJ1-2; with no DNA, the TCRdb D assignment of TRBD1 cannot be verified. Sequenced input: blood. CDR3 region: CASSLEGAGGGYTF.